What follows is one T cell receptor (beta chain) and its context. V was cut by 8 bases and J by 1 base, with 12 bases left in between. This CDR3 contains 13 residues. Germline CDR1 is DFQATT and CDR2 is SNEGSKA (reference sequence). Each CDR3 protein gets one entry after TCRdb re-called the RT-PCR reads with MiXCR. The sample lists about 700,000 distinct CDR3 sequences, 13% to 15% occurring once. The rearrangement links TRBV20-1 to TRBJ2-1, with D possibly matching TRBD1 (6 bases). Sequenced material: memory CD4+ T cells from blood. The TCR comes from a female donor in good health, serving as a healthy control. CDR3 nucleotide sequence: TGCAGTTGGGGAAGGGGGTCCTACAATGAGCAGTTCTTC. Encoded protein: CSWGRGSYNEQFF.